These 31 T cell receptor beta chains came from one sample sequenced in a study of OX40 agonist ivuxolimab in advanced cancers. TCRdb's table, derived via immunoSEQ multiplex PCR, lists solely in-frame clones and lacks some. The sample lists about 93,000 clones, approximately 94% occurring once. The input for sequencing was CD4+ or CD8+ T cells sorted from blood, taken in a trial of the OX40 agonist ivuxolimab. The receptors stem from an adult with an advanced solid tumor such as melanoma, head and neck, liver or kidney cancer.

This sequence joins TRBV4-1 and TRBJ1-2; 8 bases fit TRBD1. This CDR3 comprises 16 residues. Germline CDR1 and CDR2: MGHRA and YSYEKL. The ends lost 0 bases at V and 8 bases at J; junction bases unmatched: 11. The CDR3 sequence is CASSQDPNRGADGYTF. The CDR3 DNA sequence: TGCGCCAGCAGCCAAGACCCTAACAGGGGGGCAGACGGCTACACCTTC.

The chain couples TRBV2 to TRBJ1-1; 7 bases line up with TRBD1. CDR3 length equals 18 residues. Germline V gene lookup returns CDR1 SNHLY and CDR2 FYNNEI. This CDR3 reads CAIVPKEGAAYLNTEAFF. The CDR3 DNA reads TGTGCGATCGTCCCTAAAGAGGGGGCCGCTTACCTGAACACTGAAGCTTTCTTT. Supplemented by reference TRBV2 and TRBJ1-1, the full variable domain reads EPEVTQTPSHQVTQMGQEVILRCVPISNHLYFYWYRQILGQKVEFLVSFYNNEISEKSEIFDDQFSVERPDGSNFTLKIRSTKLEDSAMYFCAIVPKEGAAYLNTEAFFGQGTRLTVV.

This clone was counted once. This sequence joins TRBV10-1 and TRBJ2-3; 8 bases agree with TRBD1. CDR1 WNHNN and CDR2 SYGVQD come from the germline V gene (reference sequence). The V and J ends lost 0 bases and 4 bases, in that order; junction bases with no gene match: 12. The CDR3 consists of 18 residues. The CDR3 bases are TGCGCCAGCAGTGAGTCCTCGAACCCGGTGACAGGGGCAGATACGCAGTATTTT. It encodes CASSESSNPVTGADTQYF.

The genes are TRBV2 and TRBJ1-1, with 9 nucleotides matching TRBD1. Per the germline V gene, CDR1 is SNHLY and CDR2 is FYNNEI. The CDR3 is 16 residues long. V lost 4 bases and J lost 5; bases outside the gene matches: 11. The CDR3, as DNA: TGTGCCAGCAGTGCGGGGGGACAGGGAAGGAGGACTGAAGCTTTCTTT. It is translated as CASSAGGQGRRTEAFF. Using reference TRBV2 and TRBJ1-1 for the parts outside the CDR3, the full variable domain is EPEVTQTPSHQVTQMGQEVILRCVPISNHLYFYWYRQILGQKVEFLVSFYNNEISEKSEIFDDQFSVERPDGSNFTLKIRSTKLEDSAMYFCASSAGGQGRRTEAFFGQGTRLTVV.

This chain uses TRBV5-5 with TRBJ2-7; D unclear. Germline V gene data show CDR1 as SGHKS and CDR2 as YYEKEE (reference sequence). V was trimmed by 4 bases and J by 3 bases, leaving 17 bases between them. CDR3 size: 15 residues. The DNA for the CDR3 is TGTGCCAGCAGCCCCGAGGCCAGCGAATTCTACGAGCAGTACTTC. This codes for CASSPEASEFYEQYF. The variable domain in full, completed from reference TRBV5-5 and TRBJ2-7, reads DAGVTQSPTHLIKTRGQQVTLRCSPISGHKSVSWYQQVLGQGPQFIFQYYEKEERGRGNFPDRFSARQFPNYSSELNVNALLLGDSALYLCASSPEASEFYEQYFGPGTRLTVT.

This chain uses TRBV14 with TRBJ2-7; D might be TRBD2 (6 bases). Trimming cost V 1 base and J 3 bases, with 16 bases left between them. Germline CDR1 SGHDN, CDR2 FVKESK. The CDR3 sequence is 16 residues long. The CDR3 nucleotides read TGTGCCAGCAGCCAAGGTCTTTCGGGGAGGTTCTACGAGCAGTACTTC. Residues: CASSQGLSGRFYEQYF.

The chain combines TRBV23-1 with TRBJ2-3, with 8 bases identical to TRBD1. Being an ORF, TRBV23-1 has a function that is uncertain. Trimming at V came to 6 bases and at J to 6 bases, leaving 8 bases not matched to a gene. The CDR3 has 14 residues. Here the CDR3 reads CASRPDRELDTQYF. CDR3 DNA: TGCGCCAGCAGACCGGACAGGGAACTGGATACGCAGTATTTT.

V and J are TRBV6-5 and TRBJ2-1, with 8 bases fitting TRBD2. Trimming took 4 bases from V and 2 from J; bases not matched to a gene: 7. This CDR3 spans 16 amino acids. Germline loops: CDR1 MNHEY, CDR2 SVGAGI. CDR3: CASSWGTGGAYNEQFF. The CDR3 nucleotides are TGTGCCAGCAGTTGGGGCACCGGGGGGGCCTACAATGAGCAGTTCTTC.

The chain joins TRBV21-1 to TRBJ2-5; the D call in the table, TRBD1, was not verified against the DNA. TRBV21-1 corresponds to a pseudogene. This CDR3 region has 16 residues. CDR3 protein: CASTAKQTVTQETQYF. The CDR3 coding sequence is TGTGCCAGCACCGCCAAACAGACAGTTACCCAAGAGACCCAGTACTTC.

The chain combines TRBV6-5 with TRBJ2-2; D might be TRBD2 (5 bases). The CDR3 contains 13 residues. The germline V and J ends were trimmed by 7 bases and 3 bases, with 9 bases remaining between them. CDR1 is MNHEY, CDR2 SVGAGI, per germline. The CDR3: CASKLAYTGELFF. In DNA, the CDR3 is TGTGCCAGCAAGCTAGCCTACACCGGGGAGCTGTTTTTT.

V usage is TRBV29-1 and J usage is TRBJ1-1, with 7 bases fitting TRBD1. Per germline, CDR1 SQVTM and CDR2 ANQGSEA. This CDR3 has 14 residues. V was clipped by 0 bases and J by 4 bases; unmatched bases: 5. Here the CDR3 reads CSVEDRDSFTEAFF. Written as DNA, the CDR3 is TGCAGCGTTGAAGATCGGGACAGCTTCACTGAAGCTTTCTTT.

The V gene is TRBV7-8, the J gene TRBJ2-7; 13 bases align to TRBD2. CDR1 is SGHVS and CDR2 is FQNEAQ in the germline V gene. The CDR3 extends over 17 amino acids. The V segment lost 1 base and the J segment 3 bases; nucleotides outside the gene matches: 6. CDR3 bases: TGTGCCAGCAGCTTAGGTGTCGGACTAGCGGGAGACTACGAGCAGTACTTC. It translates to CASSLGVGLAGDYEQYF.

This clone was seen once. This chain uses TRBV4-1 with TRBJ1-3; TRBD1 might be the D (5 bases). CDR1 and CDR2 (germline): MGHRA, YSYEKL. This CDR3 region has 15 residues. The V end was cut by 3 bases, the J end by 0 bases, with 9 bases between. Here the CDR3 DNA reads TGCGCCAGCAGCCAGACAGCAGTCTCTGGAAACACCATATATTTT. Its protein product is CASSQTAVSGNTIYF.

In regard to this clone: Distinct nucleotide sequences in the sample also encode this CDR3. This chain uses TRBV27 with TRBJ2-1; D unclear. Germline CDR1 reads MNHEY; CDR2 reads SMNVEV (reference sequence). This CDR3 has 14 amino acids. With 0 bases removed from V and 4 bases from J, the gap between germline ends came to 7 bases. The CDR3 reads CASSLSPAYNEQFF. Written as DNA, the CDR3 is TGTGCCAGCAGTTTATCCCCAGCGTACAATGAGCAGTTCTTC.

The chain links TRBV10-2 to TRBJ1-3; 8 bases map to TRBD1. Germline V gene lookup returns CDR1 WSHSY and CDR2 SAAADI. J was trimmed by 7 bases and V by 6 bases; bases with no gene match: 2. There are 12 residues in the CDR3. This CDR3 is CASSGQGNTIYF. CDR3 DNA sequence: TGCGCCAGCAGCGGACAGGGCAACACCATATATTTT.

The sample holds a few counts of this clone. This sequence joins TRBV19 and TRBJ2-5; 8 bases align to TRBD2. V shed 6 bases, J shed 3 bases, and the junction held 3 bases outside the gene matches. Germline CDR1 and CDR2: LNHDA and SQIVND (reference sequence). The CDR3 is 13 residues long. The chain's CDR3 is CASSPGLEETQYF. CDR3 DNA: TGTGCCAGTAGCCCGGGACTAGAAGAGACCCAGTACTTC.

J is TRBJ2-1 and V is TRBV6-5; the D is unclear. The germline gives CDR1 MNHEY, CDR2 SVGAGI. The ends were cut back, 0 bases at V and 5 bases at J, with 5 bases in the middle. The CDR3 covers 13 residues. CDR3 protein: CASSYSKDNEQFF. The DNA of the CDR3 is TGTGCCAGCAGTTACTCGAAGGACAATGAGCAGTTCTTC.

The CDR3 nucleotides are TGTGCCAGCAGTTTGGCGTTCCTAGCGGGAGGGGACAATGAGCAGTTCTTC. Translating it yields CASSLAFLAGGDNEQFF. This chain uses TRBV27 with TRBJ2-1, with 12 bases fitting TRBD2. CDR1 MNHEY and CDR2 SMNVEV come from the germline V gene (reference sequence). J lost 5 bases, V lost 3 bases, and 8 bases had no gene match. The CDR3 extends over 17 amino acids.

The rearrangement uses TRBV5-8 and TRBJ2-6; D uncertain. Germline assignment: CDR1 SGHTS and CDR2 YDEGEE. The length of the CDR3 is 20 residues. The V gene lost 2 bases and the J gene lost 0 bases, with 21 bases spanning the gap. DNA of the CDR3: TGTGCCAGCAGCTTCGCGTCTCGAGTCCTTTGGAGCTCTGGGGCCAACGTCCTGACTTTC. It translates to CASSFASRVLWSSGANVLTF.

The rearrangement joins TRBV9 to TRBJ1-2; D uncertain. This CDR3 comprises 11 residues. Trimming took off 5 bases at V and 11 bases at J, with 13 bases between the two ends. Germline assignment: CDR1 SGDLS and CDR2 YYNGEE. CDR3 nucleotide sequence: TGTGCCAGCAGGACGATCGCGGAGTACACCTTC. This sequence encodes CASRTIAEYTF.

The chain is built from TRBV20-1 and TRBJ1-2, with D hard to call. The CDR3 sequence is 11 residues long. Germline V lookup: CDR1 DFQATT, CDR2 SNEGSKA (reference sequence). V was pared by 6 bases and J by 4 bases, with 9 bases between. CDR3 loop: CSAPGLYGYTF. The DNA for the CDR3 is TGCAGTGCCCCAGGACTCTATGGCTACACCTTC.

The chain joins TRBV27 to TRBJ1-2; D possibly corresponds to TRBD1 (5 bases). The V gene lost 3 bases and the J gene lost 5 bases, with 13 bases spanning the gap. The CDR3 extends over 14 amino acids. Per the germline V gene, CDR1 is MNHEY and CDR2 is SMNVEV (reference sequence). CDR3 sequence (DNA): TGTGCCAGCAGTTTCAGAGACTGGGGGTATGGCTACACCTTC. Translation gives CASSFRDWGYGYTF.

The chain is built from TRBV13 and TRBJ1-3; D remains unclear. V shed 6 bases and J shed 0 bases, with 9 bases lying between them. Germline V gene sequence: CDR1 PRHDT, CDR2 FYEKMQ (reference sequence). The CDR3 runs 14 residues. This chain's CDR3 is CASSGMSSGNTIYF. CDR3 nucleotides: TGTGCCAGCAGTGGTATGAGCTCTGGAAACACCATATATTTT.

The chain has TRBV15 and TRBJ2-2; no clear D. CDR3 length: 14 amino acids. CDR1 LNHNV and CDR2 YYDKDF come from the germline V gene (reference sequence). The V end lost 4 bases, the J end lost 6 bases, and 12 bases lay between the germline ends. The CDR3 protein is CATSIRPTAGELFF. Here the CDR3 DNA reads TGTGCCACCAGCATCAGGCCCACGGCCGGGGAGCTGTTTTTT.

The chain carries TRBV9 and TRBJ1-2; no reliable D call. CDR1 SGDLS and CDR2 YYNGEE come from the germline V gene. V gave up 0 bases and J gave up 3 bases, with 9 bases separating them. The CDR3 totals 14 residues. This CDR3 is CASSVEGEDYGYTF. The DNA of the CDR3 is TGTGCCAGCAGCGTAGAGGGTGAGGACTATGGCTACACCTTC. Looking up the rest from reference TRBV9 and TRBJ1-2 gives the full variable domain: DSGVTQTPKHLITATGQRVTLRCSPRSGDLSVYWYQQSLDQGLQFLIQYYNGEERAKGNILERFSAQQFPDLHSELNLSSLELGDSALYFCASSVEGEDYGYTFGSGTRLTVV.

The chain uses TRBV30 and TRBJ2-2; TRBD1 aligns across 11 bases. This CDR3 region has 15 residues. The J segment lost 6 bases and the V segment lost 6 bases, leaving 9 bases of the junction unmatched. Germline loops: CDR1 GTSNPN, CDR2 SVGIG (reference sequence). CDR3 amino acids: CACTGQGALAGELFF. In DNA form, the CDR3 reads TGTGCCTGTACCGGACAGGGGGCGCTTGCCGGGGAGCTGTTTTTT.

The chain recombines TRBV6-5 with TRBJ2-7; D could derive from TRBD1 or TRBD2 (5 bases each). The CDR3 is 14 residues long. Germline CDR1 is MNHEY and CDR2 is SVGAGI. Trimming stripped 4 bases from V and 2 bases from J, with 12 bases between. The CDR3 DNA reads as TGTGCCAGCAGTTTGGGTGGGGACCCCTACGAGCAGTACTTC. Encoded protein: CASSLGGDPYEQYF.

The chain carries TRBV7-2 and TRBJ2-7; 8 nucleotides match TRBD1. Germline CDR1 and CDR2: SGHTA and FQGNSA. The CDR3 consists of 13 residues. J lost 5 bases, V lost 5 bases, and 5 bases had no gene match. CDR3 region: CASSRTGLDEQYF. CDR3 coding DNA: TGTGCCAGCAGCCGGACAGGGCTCGACGAGCAGTACTTC. Complete variable domain (other parts from reference TRBV7-2 and TRBJ2-7): GAGVSQSPSNKVTEKGKDVELRCDPISGHTALYWYRQSLGQGLEFLIYFQGNSAPDKSGLPSDRFSAERTGGSVSTLTIQRTQQEDSAVYLCASSRTGLDEQYFGPGTRLTVT.

The J gene is TRBJ1-1, the V gene TRBV5-6; D ambiguous. Trimming took 0 bases from V and 1 from J, leaving 4 bases between them. In germline, CDR1 is SGHDT, CDR2 YYEEEE. The CDR3 is made up of 13 amino acids. The DNA of the CDR3 is TGTGCCAGCAGCTTGGCTCAGAACACTGAAGCTTTCTTT. It is translated as CASSLAQNTEAFF.

The genes are TRBV7-6 and TRBJ1-1; D is undetermined. V gave up 4 bases and J gave up 0 bases, with 15 bases separating them. The CDR3 is 16 residues long. Germline V gives CDR1 SGHVS, CDR2 FNYEAQ. The CDR3 sequence: CASSSTANFMNTEAFF. CDR3 nucleotide sequence: TGTGCCAGCAGCTCTACAGCAAATTTTATGAACACTGAAGCTTTCTTT.

V usage is TRBV21-1 and J usage is TRBJ2-4; the table assigns TRBD1, which was not confirmed against the DNA. TRBV21-1 is a listed pseudogene. The CDR3 totals 12 residues. The CDR3 DNA sequence: TGTGCCGGTTCCCGTTGGGGGCACATTCAGTACTTC. Translating it yields CAGSRWGHIQYF.